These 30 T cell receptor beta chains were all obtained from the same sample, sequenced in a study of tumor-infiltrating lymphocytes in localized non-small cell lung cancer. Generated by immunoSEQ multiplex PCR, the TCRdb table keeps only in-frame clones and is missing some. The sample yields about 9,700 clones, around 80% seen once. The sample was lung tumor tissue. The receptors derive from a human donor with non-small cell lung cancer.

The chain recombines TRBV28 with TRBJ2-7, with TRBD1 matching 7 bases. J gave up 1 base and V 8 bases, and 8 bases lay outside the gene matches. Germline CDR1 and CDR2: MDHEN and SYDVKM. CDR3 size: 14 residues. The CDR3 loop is CASRTAGGSYEQYF. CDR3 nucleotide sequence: TGTGCCAGCCGGACGGCAGGGGGTTCCTACGAGCAGTACTTC.

CDR3 residues: CASSYSGSRSGNTIYF. In nucleotides, the CDR3 is TGTGCCAGCAGTTACTCTGGCAGCCGCTCTGGAAACACCATATATTTT. The J gene is TRBJ1-3, the V gene TRBV6-5, with unresolved D. V lost 0 bases to trimming and J lost 0 bases, with 9 bases between them. CDR3 length equals 16 residues. CDR1 and CDR2 (germline): MNHEY, SVGAGI.

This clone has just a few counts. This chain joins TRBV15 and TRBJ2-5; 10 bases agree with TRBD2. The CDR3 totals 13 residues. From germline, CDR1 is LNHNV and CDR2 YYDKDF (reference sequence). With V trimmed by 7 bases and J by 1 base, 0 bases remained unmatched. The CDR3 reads CATKRGGQETQYF. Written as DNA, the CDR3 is TGTGCCACCAAGCGGGGGGGCCAAGAGACCCAGTACTTC.

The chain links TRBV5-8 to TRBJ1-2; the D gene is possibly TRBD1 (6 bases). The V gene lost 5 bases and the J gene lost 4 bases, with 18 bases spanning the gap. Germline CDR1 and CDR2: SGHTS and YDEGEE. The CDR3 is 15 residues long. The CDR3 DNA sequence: TGTGCCAGCAGTTATCAGGGGAGTCTCGGCTATGGCTACACCTTC. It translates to CASSYQGSLGYGYTF.

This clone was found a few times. CDR3 nucleotides: TGTGCCAGCAGTGAATATGAGACCCAGTACTTC. Residues: CASSEYETQYF. The chain carries TRBV25-1 and TRBJ2-5; D is ambiguous. The CDR3 has 11 residues. CDR1 and CDR2 (germline): MGHDK, SYGVNS. With 0 bases removed from V and 5 bases from J, the gap between germline ends came to 1 base.

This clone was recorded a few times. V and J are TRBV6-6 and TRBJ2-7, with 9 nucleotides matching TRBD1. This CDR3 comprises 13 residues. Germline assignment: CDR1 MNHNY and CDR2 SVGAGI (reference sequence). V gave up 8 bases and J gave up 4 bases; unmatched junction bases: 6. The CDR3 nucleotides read TGTGCCAGCGGAAAGGGACAGGGATACGAGCAGTACTTC. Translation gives CASGKGQGYEQYF.

CDR3 sequence: CASSNQGWSGQFF. The CDR3 DNA sequence: TGTGCCAGTAGTAACCAAGGGTGGTCAGGGCAGTTCTTC. The chain has TRBV19 and TRBJ2-1; D is undetermined. V was pared by 4 bases and J by 12 bases, with 16 bases between. The CDR3 runs to 13 residues. The germline V gene encodes CDR1 LNHDA and CDR2 SQIVND (reference sequence).

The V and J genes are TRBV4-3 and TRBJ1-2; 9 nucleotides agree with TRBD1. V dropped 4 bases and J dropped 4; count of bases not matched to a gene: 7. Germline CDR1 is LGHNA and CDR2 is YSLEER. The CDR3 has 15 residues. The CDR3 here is CASSRGTGSVYGYTF. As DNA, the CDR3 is TGCGCCAGCAGCCGCGGGACAGGGTCCGTCTATGGCTACACCTTC.

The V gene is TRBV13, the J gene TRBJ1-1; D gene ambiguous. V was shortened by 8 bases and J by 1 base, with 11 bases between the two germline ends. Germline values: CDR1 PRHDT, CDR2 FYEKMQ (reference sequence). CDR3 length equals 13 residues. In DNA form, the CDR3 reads TGTGCCAGCTCCCCCCTTCGGAACACTGAAGCTTTCTTT. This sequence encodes CASSPLRNTEAFF. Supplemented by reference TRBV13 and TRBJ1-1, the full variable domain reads AAGVIQSPRHLIKEKRETATLKCYPIPRHDTVYWYQQGPGQDPQFLISFYEKMQSDKGSIPDRFSAQQFSDYHSELNMSSLELGDSALYFCASSPLRNTEAFFGQGTRLTVV.

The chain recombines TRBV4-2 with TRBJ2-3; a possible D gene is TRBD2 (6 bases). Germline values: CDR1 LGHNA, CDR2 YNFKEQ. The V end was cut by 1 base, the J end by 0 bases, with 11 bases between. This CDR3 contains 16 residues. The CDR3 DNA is TGTGCCAGCAGCCAAGTTAGCGGAACTAGCACAGATACGCAGTATTTT. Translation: CASSQVSGTSTDTQYF.

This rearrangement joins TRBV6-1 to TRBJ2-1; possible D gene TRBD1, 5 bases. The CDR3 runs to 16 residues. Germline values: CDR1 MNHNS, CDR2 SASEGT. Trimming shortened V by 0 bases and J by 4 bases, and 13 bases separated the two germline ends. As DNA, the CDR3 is TGTGCCAGCAGTGAAGCCTCTAGGGGATCGTACAATGAGCAGTTCTTC. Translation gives CASSEASRGSYNEQFF.

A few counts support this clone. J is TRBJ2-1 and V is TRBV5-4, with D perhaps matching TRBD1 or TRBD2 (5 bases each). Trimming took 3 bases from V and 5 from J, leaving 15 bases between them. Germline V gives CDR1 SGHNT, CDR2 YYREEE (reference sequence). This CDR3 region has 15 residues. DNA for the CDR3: TGTGCCAGCAGCTCTCCGGGGCCTAACAACAATGAGCAGTTCTTC. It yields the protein CASSSPGPNNNEQFF.

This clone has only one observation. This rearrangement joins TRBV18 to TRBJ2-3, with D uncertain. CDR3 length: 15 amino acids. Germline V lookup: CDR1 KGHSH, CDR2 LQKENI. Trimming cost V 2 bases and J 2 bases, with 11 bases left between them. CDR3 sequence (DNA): TGTGCCAGCTCACCAAGGCCGGAATTCACAGATACGCAGTATTTT. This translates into CASSPRPEFTDTQYF.

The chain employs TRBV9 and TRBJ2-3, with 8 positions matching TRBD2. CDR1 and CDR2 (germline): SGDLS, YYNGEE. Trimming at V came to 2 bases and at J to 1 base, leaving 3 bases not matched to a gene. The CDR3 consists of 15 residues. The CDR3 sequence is CASSVSGVGTDTQYF. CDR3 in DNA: TGTGCCAGCAGCGTTAGCGGGGTAGGCACAGATACGCAGTATTTT.

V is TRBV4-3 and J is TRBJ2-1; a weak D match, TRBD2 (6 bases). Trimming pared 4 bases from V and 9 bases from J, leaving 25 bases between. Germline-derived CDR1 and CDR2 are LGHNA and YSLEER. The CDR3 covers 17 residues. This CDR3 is CASSPEAASARVGEQFF. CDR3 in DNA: TGCGCCAGCAGCCCCGAGGCCGCTAGCGCCCGGGTGGGTGAGCAGTTCTTC.

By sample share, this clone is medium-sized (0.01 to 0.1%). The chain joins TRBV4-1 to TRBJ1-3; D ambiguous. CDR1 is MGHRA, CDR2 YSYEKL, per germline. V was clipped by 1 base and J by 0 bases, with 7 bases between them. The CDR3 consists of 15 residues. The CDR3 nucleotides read TGCGCCAGCAGCCAAGGACGGCACTCTGGAAACACCATATATTTT. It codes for CASSQGRHSGNTIYF.

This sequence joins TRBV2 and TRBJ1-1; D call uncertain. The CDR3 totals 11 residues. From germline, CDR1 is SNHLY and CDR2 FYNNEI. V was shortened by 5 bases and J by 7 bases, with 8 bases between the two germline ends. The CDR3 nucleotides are TGTGCCAGCAGTCAGCAAGATGAAGCTTTCTTT. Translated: CASSQQDEAFF.

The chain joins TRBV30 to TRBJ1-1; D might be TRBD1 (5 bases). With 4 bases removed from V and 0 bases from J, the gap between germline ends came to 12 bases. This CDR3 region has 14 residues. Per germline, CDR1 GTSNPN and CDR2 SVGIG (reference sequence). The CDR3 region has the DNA TGTGCCTGGATTTCCGTACAGGTGAACACTGAAGCTTTCTTT. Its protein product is CAWISVQVNTEAFF.

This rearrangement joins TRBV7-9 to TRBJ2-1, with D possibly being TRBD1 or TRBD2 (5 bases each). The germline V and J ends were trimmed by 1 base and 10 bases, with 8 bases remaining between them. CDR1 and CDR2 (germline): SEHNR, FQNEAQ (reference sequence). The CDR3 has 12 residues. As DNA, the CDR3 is TGTGCCAGCAGCTTAGATGGGGACGAGCAGTTCTTC. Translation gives CASSLDGDEQFF.

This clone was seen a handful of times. As DNA, the CDR3 is TGTGCCAGCAGCACTATGGTGCTGGGCAGCACTGAAGCTTTCTTT. Translation: CASSTMVLGSTEAFF. The V and J genes are TRBV21-1 and TRBJ1-1; TRBD1 reflects the table's D call only, with no check against the DNA. TRBV21-1 is tagged as a pseudogene. The CDR3 runs to 15 residues.

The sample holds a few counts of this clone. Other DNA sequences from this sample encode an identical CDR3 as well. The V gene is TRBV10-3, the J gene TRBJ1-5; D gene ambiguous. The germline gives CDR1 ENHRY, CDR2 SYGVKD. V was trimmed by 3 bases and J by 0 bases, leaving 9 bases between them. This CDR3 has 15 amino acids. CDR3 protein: CAISEGRNSNQPQHF. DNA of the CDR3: TGTGCCATCAGTGAAGGGCGGAATAGCAATCAGCCCCAGCATTTT.

This CDR3 is CASTSGQGRSYEQYF. DNA of the CDR3: TGTGCCAGCACCTCTGGACAGGGGCGGTCCTACGAGCAGTACTTC. The chain recombines TRBV6-7 with TRBJ2-7, with 9 bases matching TRBD1. TRBV6-7 counts as an open reading frame of uncertain function. Trimming removed 7 bases from V and 1 base from J; junction bases left unmatched: 8. The CDR3 spans 15 residues.

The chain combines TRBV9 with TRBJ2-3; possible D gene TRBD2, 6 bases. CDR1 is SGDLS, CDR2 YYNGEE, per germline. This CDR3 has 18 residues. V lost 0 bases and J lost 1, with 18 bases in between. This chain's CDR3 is CASSVGGGRVGGTDTQYF. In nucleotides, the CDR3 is TGTGCCAGCAGCGTAGGTGGAGGGCGGGTAGGAGGCACAGATACGCAGTATTTT.

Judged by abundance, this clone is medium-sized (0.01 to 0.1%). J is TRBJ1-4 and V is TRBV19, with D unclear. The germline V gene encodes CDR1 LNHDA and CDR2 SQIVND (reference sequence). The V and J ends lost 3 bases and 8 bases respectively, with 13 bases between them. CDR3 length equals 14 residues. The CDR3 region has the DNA TGTGCCAGTAGTATCGACTCGACGGGGGAAAAACTGTTTTTT. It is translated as CASSIDSTGEKLFF.

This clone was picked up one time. The CDR3 sequence is CASSELPRGTQYF. Here the CDR3 DNA reads TGTGCCAGCAGTGAACTCCCGAGGGGGACCCAGTACTTC. V and J are TRBV6-1 and TRBJ2-5; D tentatively fits TRBD1 or TRBD2 (5 bases each). Germline V gene data show CDR1 as MNHNS and CDR2 as SASEGT. CDR3 size: 13 residues. V lost 2 bases and J 7 bases, leaving 11 bases between the germline ends.

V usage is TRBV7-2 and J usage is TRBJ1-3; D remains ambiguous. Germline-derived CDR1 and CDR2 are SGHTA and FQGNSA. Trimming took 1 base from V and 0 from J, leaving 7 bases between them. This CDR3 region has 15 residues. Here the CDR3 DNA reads TGTGCCAGCAGCTTAGGACCCAGCTCTGGAAACACCATATATTTT. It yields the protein CASSLGPSSGNTIYF.

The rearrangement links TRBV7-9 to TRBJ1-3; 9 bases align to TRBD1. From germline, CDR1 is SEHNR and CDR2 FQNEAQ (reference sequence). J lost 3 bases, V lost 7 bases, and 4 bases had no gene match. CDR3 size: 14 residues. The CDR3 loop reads CASNRDRVGNTIYF. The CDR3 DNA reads TGTGCCAGCAACCGGGACAGGGTTGGAAACACCATATATTTT.

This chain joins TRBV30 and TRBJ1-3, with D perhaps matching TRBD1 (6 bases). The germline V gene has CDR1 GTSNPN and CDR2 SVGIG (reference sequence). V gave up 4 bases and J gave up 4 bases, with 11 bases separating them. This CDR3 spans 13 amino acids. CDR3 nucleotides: TGTGCCTGGAACCCGACAGGCGGAAACACCATATATTTT. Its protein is CAWNPTGGNTIYF.

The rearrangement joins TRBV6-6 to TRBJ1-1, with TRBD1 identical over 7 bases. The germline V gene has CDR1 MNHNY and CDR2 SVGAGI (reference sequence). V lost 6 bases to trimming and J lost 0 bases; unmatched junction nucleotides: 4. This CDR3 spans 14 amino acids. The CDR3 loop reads CASRLTGVNTEAFF. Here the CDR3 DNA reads TGTGCCAGCAGACTTACAGGGGTGAACACTGAAGCTTTCTTT.

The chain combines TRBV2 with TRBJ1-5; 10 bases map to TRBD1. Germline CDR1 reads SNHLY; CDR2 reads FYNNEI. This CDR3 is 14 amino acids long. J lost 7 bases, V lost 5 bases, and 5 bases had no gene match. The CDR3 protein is CASSWDRGYQPQHF. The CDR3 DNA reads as TGTGCCAGCAGTTGGGACAGGGGATACCAGCCCCAGCATTTT.